The sample holds a few counts of the clone carrying this T cell receptor (beta chain). This record belongs to a study of blood T cell repertoires in COVID-19. Repertoires were generated with immunoSEQ multiplex PCR, while TCRdb's copy carries only in-frame clones and drops some. The table lists over 250,000 clones, less than 90% of them singletons. The TCR was taken from a human donor in a cohort sampled during active COVID-19. The specimen was peripheral blood.

The CDR3 DNA follows: TGTGCCAGCAGGGAGACGGGAAATGACTATGGCTACACCTTC. It is translated as CASRETGNDYGYTF. V gene TRBV5-6 combines with J gene TRBJ1-2; D is uncertain. Germline lookup yields CDR1 SGHDT and CDR2 YYEEEE. With 5 bases removed from V and 3 bases from J, the gap between germline ends came to 14 bases. This CDR3 contains 14 residues. Full variable domain (outside the CDR3, taken from reference TRBV5-6 and TRBJ1-2): DAGVTQSPTHLIKTRGQQVTLRCSPKSGHDTVSWYQQALGQGPQFIFQYYEEEERQRGNFPDRFSGHQFPNYSSELNVNALLLGDSALYLCASRETGNDYGYTFGSGTRLTVV.